What follows is one T cell receptor (beta chain) and its context. Its cognate antigen is unknown. These data are taken from a study of vaccination effects on CD4 cells after COVID-19. In the study overall: Sampling of a couple of convalescent patients took place 16 days and one week prior to vaccination.

Findings of the study overall: Clones induced by infection and by vaccine showed marked clonal contraction late after vaccination.

The trim removed 1 base at V and 2 bases at J, leaving 12 bases unmatched. CDR1 SNHLY and CDR2 FYNNEI come from the germline V gene. This CDR3 spans 20 amino acids. Expansion of antigen-specific CD4+ T cells with viral peptide pools was carried out by the ViraFEST assay before sequencing. Culture proceeded for 10 days, and CD4+ T cells were then isolated. PCR showed that the person got SARS-CoV-2 infection at some point between March and December 2020. Each culture well received some 1.9 million PBMC. These cells were then cultured in IMDM with around 9.6 IU/ml IL-2 and 7.5 to 10 ug/ml peptides. TCRdb's copy holds only in-frame clones and misses some; the assay was immunoSEQ multiplex PCR. The table records tens of thousands of clones, around 75% of them present only once.

This TCR was sampled from a human donor who had a prior SARS-CoV-2 infection. The V gene is TRBV2, the J gene TRBJ1-5; the match to TRBD1 covers 12 bases. Sequences were derived from CD4+ T cells from PBMCs cultured with a peptide pool, sampled before COVID-19 vaccination. CDR3 sequence: CASSEDLPGQGARGNQPQHF. The CDR3 DNA reads TGTGCCAGCAGTGAAGATCTACCGGGACAGGGGGCGAGAGGCAATCAGCCCCAGCATTTT.